Listed here are 20 T cell receptor beta chains from one sample, sequenced in a study of blood T cell repertoires in COVID-19. Sequenced by immunoSEQ multiplex PCR; TCRdb stores in-frame clones only, minus some. The sample records approximately 200,000 clones, around 94% being singletons. Input material: peripheral blood. All receptors derive from a man aged 25 to 40 with COVID-19, enrolled during active disease.

The rearrangement uses TRBV10-1 and TRBJ2-5, with 7 nucleotides matching TRBD1. This CDR3 region has 13 residues. The junction had 5 bases not matched to a gene; V was cut back by 5 bases and J by 5 bases. Germline assignment: CDR1 WNHNN and CDR2 SYGVQD (reference sequence). This CDR3 is CASSQQGIETQYF. In nucleotides, the CDR3 is TGCGCCAGCAGTCAACAGGGGATTGAGACCCAGTACTTC.

CDR3: CASRKGDLGEKLFF. CDR3 coding DNA: TGTGCCAGCAGGAAAGGGGATTTGGGTGAAAAACTGTTTTTT. The chain has TRBV6-5 and TRBJ1-4; D might be TRBD1 (5 bases). CDR1 and CDR2 (germline): MNHEY, SVGAGI. V was pared by 6 bases and J by 7 bases, with 15 bases between. The CDR3 loop spans 14 amino acids.

The rearrangement joins TRBV19 to TRBJ1-5, with 7 bases that match TRBD1. The trim removed 5 bases at V and 5 bases at J, leaving 6 bases unmatched. CDR3 size: 14 residues. Per the germline V gene, CDR1 is LNHDA and CDR2 is SQIVND (reference sequence). The CDR3 DNA is TGTGCCAGTAGTGCCTCAGGGGGATATCAGCCCCAGCATTTT. It translates to CASSASGGYQPQHF.

Only one count was recorded for this clone. The chain joins TRBV9 to TRBJ2-3; possibly TRBD1 for D (5 bases). Trimming stripped 1 base from V and 3 bases from J, with 9 bases between. Per germline, CDR1 SGDLS and CDR2 YYNGEE. This CDR3 spans 14 amino acids. CDR3 DNA: TGTGCCAGCAGCGTACGACAGCTTACAGATACGCAGTATTTT. This sequence encodes CASSVRQLTDTQYF. The full variable domain, completed using reference TRBV9 and TRBJ2-3, is DSGVTQTPKHLITATGQRVTLRCSPRSGDLSVYWYQQSLDQGLQFLIQYYNGEERAKGNILERFSAQQFPDLHSELNLSSLELGDSALYFCASSVRQLTDTQYFGPGTRLTVL.

J is TRBJ2-2 and V is TRBV2, with D perhaps TRBD1 (5 bases). V shed 11 bases and J shed 1 base, with 11 bases lying between them. CDR1 SNHLY and CDR2 FYNNEI come from the germline V gene. The CDR3 contains 13 residues. The CDR3 nucleotides are TGTGCCTCAAACCAGGGGAACACCGGGGAGCTGTTTTTT. Its protein product is CASNQGNTGELFF.

The chain has TRBV5-4 and TRBJ1-1; a weak D match, TRBD1 (6 bases). The CDR3 totals 18 residues. The V gene's germline CDR1 is SGHNT and CDR2 YYREEE (reference sequence). The germline V and J ends were trimmed by 2 bases and 0 bases, with 20 bases remaining between them. The CDR3, as DNA: TGTGCCAGCAGCTTCGGGGAAGGGGGTATGGGCATGAACACTGAAGCTTTCTTT. Its protein product is CASSFGEGGMGMNTEAFF. The full variable domain, rest sourced from reference TRBV5-4 and TRBJ1-1, is ETGVTQSPTHLIKTRGQQVTLRCSSQSGHNTVSWYQQALGQGPQFIFQYYREEENGRGNFPPRFSGLQFPNYSSELNVNALELDDSALYLCASSFGEGGMGMNTEAFFGQGTRLTVV.

Note on this clone: One end of the junction varies from germline; a read error may be responsible. This rearrangement joins TRBV5-6 to TRBJ1-4; D remains unclear. The CDR3 contains 13 residues. Germline V gives CDR1 SGHDT, CDR2 YYEEEE. In DNA, the CDR3 is TGTGCCAGCAACCACCGGGATAATGGAAAACTGTTTTTT. Its protein product is CASNHRDNGKLFF.

This chain joins TRBV19 and TRBJ1-5; D ambiguous. Germline CDR1 reads LNHDA; CDR2 reads SQIVND (reference sequence). The CDR3 spans 14 residues. Trimming cost V 1 base and J 6 bases, with 10 bases left between them. The CDR3 DNA reads as TGTGCCAGTAGTATAGGGGCAGGAGGTCAGCCCCAGCATTTT. Translating gives CASSIGAGGQPQHF.

This chain links TRBV4-1 with TRBJ1-1; D unclear. V gave up 0 bases and J gave up 1 base, with 15 bases separating them. CDR1 MGHRA and CDR2 YSYEKL come from the germline V gene. The CDR3 spans 17 residues. In nucleotides, the CDR3 is TGCGCCAGCAGCCAAGAAAAACCAAGGGCGGGGAACACTGAAGCTTTCTTT. Its translation: CASSQEKPRAGNTEAFF.

This chain links TRBV19 with TRBJ1-1, with TRBD1 matching over 9 bases. CDR1 is LNHDA and CDR2 is SQIVND in the germline V gene (reference sequence). After removal of 7 bases from V and 4 bases from J, the junction contained 7 bases not matched to a gene. The CDR3 sequence is 14 residues long. CDR3 coding DNA: TGTGCCAGTATTCAGACAGGGGGGATCACTGAAGCTTTCTTT. Its translation: CASIQTGGITEAFF.

This sequence joins TRBV6-5 and TRBJ1-5; D may be TRBD1 (6 bases). Trimming removed 6 bases at V and 0 bases at J, with 12 bases between. CDR3 length equals 15 residues. Germline V gene data show CDR1 as MNHEY and CDR2 as SVGAGI. The CDR3 DNA is TGTGCCAGCAGCCAGGACAGAGGTAGCAATCAGCCCCAGCATTTT. Translating gives CASSQDRGSNQPQHF.

The chain couples TRBV4-2 to TRBJ2-2, with 8 positions matching TRBD1. Germline lookup yields CDR1 LGHNA and CDR2 YNFKEQ. V shed 3 bases, J shed 16 bases, and the junction held 7 bases outside the gene matches. This CDR3 spans 12 amino acids. CDR3 amino acids: CASSHTTGVAFF. The CDR3, as DNA: TGTGCCAGCAGCCACACGACAGGGGTTGCGTTTTTT.

The V call is TRBV27, the J call TRBJ2-7; TRBD1 is a possible D gene (6 bases). The germline V and J ends were trimmed by 5 bases and 0 bases, with 17 bases remaining between them. CDR1 MNHEY and CDR2 SMNVEV come from the germline V gene (reference sequence). The CDR3 totals 16 residues. CDR3 loop: CASSPMDSGASYEQYF. The DNA for the CDR3 is TGTGCCAGCAGTCCCATGGATTCAGGGGCCTCCTACGAGCAGTACTTC.

V is TRBV19 and J is TRBJ1-2, with D perhaps TRBD1 (6 bases). V dropped 5 bases and J dropped 8 bases, with 15 bases sitting between them. The V gene's germline CDR1 is LNHDA and CDR2 SQIVND (reference sequence). The CDR3 sequence is 13 residues long. The CDR3 DNA is TGTGCCAGTAGTCTCGGGACACCGGTCGGCTACACCTTC. This translates into CASSLGTPVGYTF.

In DNA form, the CDR3 reads TGTGCCAGTAGTATAGAGCGAGCTAGCGGGGGAAGCACAGATACGCAGTATTTT. Residues: CASSIERASGGSTDTQYF. The V gene is TRBV19, the J gene TRBJ2-3; 10 positions agree with TRBD2. The CDR3 contains 18 residues. Trimming took 0 bases from V and 0 from J; bases not matched to a gene: 6. CDR1 is LNHDA and CDR2 is SQIVND in the germline V gene (reference sequence).

The chain joins TRBV11-2 to TRBJ1-1; D not certain. Germline V gene sequence: CDR1 SGHAT, CDR2 FQNNGV. V was pared by 0 bases and J by 5 bases, with 7 bases between. CDR3 length: 13 residues. Written as DNA, the CDR3 is TGTGCCAGCAGCTTAGATCTCAGAACTGAAGCTTTCTTT. Encoded protein: CASSLDLRTEAFF. Full variable domain (outside the CDR3, taken from reference TRBV11-2 and TRBJ1-1): EAGVAQSPRYKIIEKRQSVAFWCNPISGHATLYWYQQILGQGPKLLIQFQNNGVVDDSQLPKDRFSAERLKGVDSTLKIQPAKLEDSAVYLCASSLDLRTEAFFGQGTRLTVV.

This chain links TRBV5-1 with TRBJ2-7; 15 bases fit TRBD2. Per the germline V gene, CDR1 is SGHRS and CDR2 is YFSETQ. With V trimmed by 2 bases and J by 4 bases, 1 base remained unmatched. This CDR3 region has 15 residues. The CDR3 coding sequence is TGCGCCAGCAGCTTTGGGACTAGCGGGGGGTACGAGCAGTACTTC. This encodes CASSFGTSGGYEQYF.

V and J are TRBV18 and TRBJ1-5, with D tentatively TRBD1 (6 bases). Trimming cost V 4 bases and J 0 bases, with 10 bases left between them. Germline V gene data show CDR1 as KGHSH and CDR2 as LQKENI. This CDR3 contains 15 residues. In DNA, the CDR3 is TGTGCCAGCTCACAACAGGGAAATAGCAATCAGCCCCAGCATTTT. Translating gives CASSQQGNSNQPQHF.

Regarding this clone: This CDR3 is also generated by other DNA sequences in the sample. The chain is built from TRBV5-1 and TRBJ1-1, with D possibly TRBD1 on 5 matching bases. The CDR3 extends over 12 amino acids. Trimming shortened V by 1 base and J by 4 bases, and 5 bases separated the two germline ends. The V gene's germline CDR1 is SGHRS and CDR2 YFSETQ. Written as DNA, the CDR3 is TGCGCCAGCAGCTTGAGGGGCACTGAAGCTTTCTTT. Its translation is CASSLRGTEAFF.

The chain recombines TRBV20-1 with TRBJ1-4; unclear D gene. CDR1 and CDR2 (germline): DFQATT, SNEGSKA (reference sequence). This CDR3 spans 11 amino acids. Trimming took off 7 bases at V and 3 bases at J, with 6 bases between the two ends. The DNA for the CDR3 is TGCAGTGGTCTGTCTAATGAAAAACTGTTTTTT. Translating it yields CSGLSNEKLFF.